This is a list of T cell receptor beta chains from one sample in a study of blood T cell repertoires in COVID-19. This table comes from immunoSEQ multiplex PCR, and its TCRdb copy is limited to in-frame clones, with some not included. The data show under 250,000 clones, with approximately 84% seen just once and 4% held by the top ten. Source material: peripheral blood. The receptors derive from a man aged 50-59 years with acute or convalescent COVID-19. Both conserved end residues are part of each CDR3. D genes are given only for firm matches. Clone size is not always given. Where it is, it says once, few, many or a class for expanded clones.

v_call: TRBV14; d_call: NA; clone_size: NA; j_call: TRBJ1-2; cdr3_nt: TGTGCCAGCAGCCAAGATTGGGCCAGGGTCCGGTCTGGCTACACCTTC; cdr3_aa: CASSQDWARVRSGYTF
v_call: TRBV11-3; d_call: TRBD1; clone_size: NA; j_call: TRBJ1-5; cdr3_nt: TGTGCCAGCAGCTTACAGGGGGCCAATCAGCCCCAGCATTTT; cdr3_aa: CASSLQGANQPQHF
v_call: TRBV19; d_call: TRBD2; clone_size: NA; j_call: TRBJ2-1; cdr3_nt: TGTGCCAGTAGTATCACGGCTAGCGGGGGCCACTACAATGAGCAGTTCTTC; cdr3_aa: CASSITASGGHYNEQFF
v_call: TRBV5-4; d_call: TRBD2; clone_size: NA; j_call: TRBJ2-3; cdr3_nt: TGTGCCAGCAGCCAGCGGGGGACCACAGATACGCAGTATTTT; cdr3_aa: CASSQRGTTDTQYF
v_call: TRBV10-3; d_call: NA; clone_size: NA; j_call: TRBJ1-1; cdr3_nt: TGTGCCGCCTCCAGAGGGAACACTGAAGCTTTCTTT; cdr3_aa: CAASRGNTEAFF
v_call: TRBV4-1; d_call: NA; clone_size: once; j_call: TRBJ2-7; cdr3_nt: TGCGCCAGCAGCCAACCAGGGGTCCGGTACGAGCAGTACTTC; cdr3_aa: CASSQPGVRYEQYF
v_call: TRBV7-9; d_call: NA; clone_size: NA; j_call: TRBJ2-2; cdr3_nt: TGTGCCAGCAGATCAGACAGCTCGAACACCGGGGAGCTGTTTTTT; cdr3_aa: CASRSDSSNTGELFF
v_call: TRBV27; d_call: NA; clone_size: NA; j_call: TRBJ2-7; cdr3_nt: TGTGCCAGCATCGGGGTAGACTCCTACGAGCAGTACTTC; cdr3_aa: CASIGVDSYEQYF
v_call: TRBV9; d_call: TRBD2; clone_size: NA; j_call: TRBJ2-1; cdr3_nt: TGTGCCAGCAGCGTCCTAGGTCTAGCGGGGGGGACCCCAGGGAATGAGCAGTTCTTC; cdr3_aa: CASSVLGLAGGTPGNEQFF
v_call: TRBV2; d_call: NA; clone_size: NA; j_call: TRBJ2-7; cdr3_nt: TGTGCCAGCAGTGGGGGCGGATCCTACGAGCAGTACTTC; cdr3_aa: CASSGGGSYEQYF
v_call: TRBV12-3/TRBV12-4; d_call: TRBD1; clone_size: NA; j_call: TRBJ2-7; cdr3_nt: TGTGCCAGCAGTTTTGGGACAGACTACGAGCAGTACTTC; cdr3_aa: CASSFGTDYEQYF
v_call: TRBV7-9; d_call: TRBD1; clone_size: NA; j_call: TRBJ2-2; cdr3_nt: TGTGCCAGCAGCTCGAGGACAGGGGGGAACACCGGGGAGCTGTTTTTT; cdr3_aa: CASSSRTGGNTGELFF
v_call: TRBV5-4; d_call: TRBD1; clone_size: NA; j_call: TRBJ1-6; cdr3_nt: TGTGCCAGCAGCCCGGGACAGGGAGATAATTCACCCCTCCACTTT; cdr3_aa: CASSPGQGDNSPLHF
v_call: TRBV5-4; d_call: NA; clone_size: NA; j_call: TRBJ1-5; cdr3_nt: TGTGCCAGCAGCTTTGGGGGGGACAATCAGCCCCAGCATTTT; cdr3_aa: CASSFGGDNQPQHF
v_call: TRBV6-6; d_call: TRBD1; clone_size: NA; j_call: TRBJ1-2; cdr3_nt: TGTGCCAGCACCACGGGACAGGGGTCCTATGGCTACACCTTC; cdr3_aa: CASTTGQGSYGYTF
v_call: TRBV6-5; d_call: NA; clone_size: NA; j_call: TRBJ1-1; cdr3_nt: TGTGCCAGCAGCACCACAGGGAGGGTGGACACTGAAGCTTTCTTT; cdr3_aa: CASSTTGRVDTEAFF
v_call: TRBV5-4; d_call: NA; clone_size: NA; j_call: TRBJ2-3; cdr3_nt: TGTGCCAGCAGCTCGGTGAGGGGGGATACGCAGTATTTT; cdr3_aa: CASSSVRGDTQYF
v_call: TRBV19; d_call: TRBD1; clone_size: NA; j_call: TRBJ1-2; cdr3_nt: TGTGCCAGTAGTATAGCGAGACAGGGGAACTATGGCTACACCTTC; cdr3_aa: CASSIARQGNYGYTF
v_call: TRBV19; d_call: NA; clone_size: few; j_call: TRBJ2-7; cdr3_nt: TGTGCCAGTAGTCCCGAGGGGGGGTCCTACGAGCAGTACTTC; cdr3_aa: CASSPEGGSYEQYF
v_call: TRBV6-5; d_call: TRBD2; clone_size: NA; j_call: TRBJ2-3; cdr3_nt: TGTGCCAGCAGTTCCTTAGCGGGAGGAAGAGATACGCAGTATTTT; cdr3_aa: CASSSLAGGRDTQYF
v_call: TRBV5-1; d_call: TRBD1; clone_size: NA; j_call: TRBJ1-2; cdr3_nt: TGCGCCAGCAGCGTAGACGGACAGGGAGGCTATGGCTACACCTTC; cdr3_aa: CASSVDGQGGYGYTF
v_call: TRBV19; d_call: TRBD2; clone_size: NA; j_call: TRBJ2-1; cdr3_nt: TGTGCCAGTAGTATAAGAGCGGGGGCGAACAATGAGCAGTTCTTC; cdr3_aa: CASSIRAGANNEQFF
v_call: TRBV18; d_call: TRBD1; clone_size: NA; j_call: TRBJ1-1; cdr3_nt: TGTGCCAGCTCACCGAGACAGGGGGAGACTGAAGCTTTCTTT; cdr3_aa: CASSPRQGETEAFF
v_call: TRBV5-1; d_call: NA; clone_size: NA; j_call: TRBJ2-7; cdr3_nt: TGCGCCAGCAGCTTGTCAGGGGCCACCTACGAGCAGTACTTC; cdr3_aa: CASSLSGATYEQYF
v_call: TRBV30; d_call: NA; clone_size: NA; j_call: TRBJ1-4; cdr3_nt: TGTGCCTGGAGCCCTGAGGGTGAAAAACTGTTTTTT; cdr3_aa: CAWSPEGEKLFF
v_call: TRBV28; d_call: TRBD1; clone_size: NA; j_call: TRBJ1-2; cdr3_nt: TGTGCCAGCAGCCAAAAAGGGGACAGGGTATATGGCTACACCTTC; cdr3_aa: CASSQKGDRVYGYTF
v_call: TRBV5-1; d_call: NA; clone_size: NA; j_call: TRBJ1-2; cdr3_nt: TGCGCCAGCAGCTTGTCTGGGCAGGACTATGGCTACACCTTC; cdr3_aa: CASSLSGQDYGYTF
v_call: TRBV3-1/TRBV3-2; d_call: TRBD1; clone_size: NA; j_call: TRBJ1-1; cdr3_nt: TGTGCCAGCAGCCATAGGCAGGGGGAGGTGAACACTGAAGCTTTCTTT; cdr3_aa: CASSHRQGEVNTEAFF
v_call: TRBV7-3; d_call: NA; clone_size: NA; j_call: TRBJ1-1; cdr3_nt: TGTGCCAGCAGCTTCTATACGAACACTGAAGCTTTCTTT; cdr3_aa: CASSFYTNTEAFF
v_call: TRBV11-3; d_call: TRBD2; clone_size: few; j_call: TRBJ2-1; cdr3_nt: TGTGCCAGCAGCAAACTAGCGGGCTCCTACAATGAGCAGTTCTTC; cdr3_aa: CASSKLAGSYNEQFF
v_call: TRBV5-1; d_call: NA; clone_size: NA; j_call: TRBJ1-2; cdr3_nt: TGCGCCAGCAGCATACAGGGAGAGGGCTACACCTTC; cdr3_aa: CASSIQGEGYTF
v_call: TRBV7-9; d_call: NA; clone_size: NA; j_call: TRBJ1-6; cdr3_nt: TGTGCCAGCAGCAAGGACAGTAAAACCCTCCACTTT; cdr3_aa: CASSKDSKTLHF
v_call: TRBV9; d_call: NA; clone_size: NA; j_call: TRBJ1-2; cdr3_nt: TGTGCCAGCAGCTCTCCTCGGGACAAGGCTTACTATGGCTACACCTTC; cdr3_aa: CASSSPRDKAYYGYTF
v_call: TRBV3-1/TRBV3-2; d_call: TRBD1; clone_size: many; j_call: TRBJ2-7; cdr3_nt: TGTGCCAGCAGCCAAGGACAGGGAACCTACGAGCAGTACTTC; cdr3_aa: CASSQGQGTYEQYF
v_call: TRBV20-1; d_call: NA; clone_size: NA; j_call: TRBJ2-7; cdr3_nt: TGCAGTGCTAACACAGGCTACGAGCAGTACTTC; cdr3_aa: CSANTGYEQYF
v_call: TRBV19; d_call: TRBD1; clone_size: NA; j_call: TRBJ2-7; cdr3_nt: TGTGCCAGTAGTCCCGGACAGGGTAACGAGCAGTACTTC; cdr3_aa: CASSPGQGNEQYF
v_call: TRBV10-1; d_call: TRBD1; clone_size: NA; j_call: TRBJ1-2; cdr3_nt: TGCGCCAGCAGGGGGCCGGACAGGGGATTCAGCTACACCTTC; cdr3_aa: CASRGPDRGFSYTF
v_call: TRBV11-2; d_call: NA; clone_size: NA; j_call: TRBJ1-2; cdr3_nt: TGTGCCAGCAGCTCCGGACAGCCGCTAGCTAACTATGGCTACACCTTC; cdr3_aa: CASSSGQPLANYGYTF
v_call: TRBV5-6; d_call: NA; clone_size: NA; j_call: TRBJ1-3; cdr3_nt: TGTGCCAGCAGCTCGGGGGGACCTTTTAGTTTT; cdr3_aa: CASSSGGPFSF
v_call: TRBV5-8; d_call: NA; clone_size: NA; j_call: TRBJ2-1; cdr3_nt: TGTGCCAGCAGCTTGATACTAGGACAGAGGTCCTACAATGAGCAGTTCTTC; cdr3_aa: CASSLILGQRSYNEQFF
v_call: TRBV6-4; d_call: TRBD1; clone_size: NA; j_call: TRBJ1-2; cdr3_nt: TGTGCCAGCAGTGGACAGGGCCTGGGGGCTAACTATGGCTACACCTTC; cdr3_aa: CASSGQGLGANYGYTF
v_call: TRBV6-6; d_call: TRBD2; clone_size: NA; j_call: TRBJ2-1; cdr3_nt: TGTGCCAGCAGCCGTCTGACTAGCCGTGAGCAGTTCTTC; cdr3_aa: CASSRLTSREQFF
v_call: TRBV9; d_call: TRBD2; clone_size: NA; j_call: TRBJ2-3; cdr3_nt: TGTGCCAGCAGCCCACGGACTAGCGGGGGGGCGTGGGATACGCAGTATTTT; cdr3_aa: CASSPRTSGGAWDTQYF
v_call: TRBV11-3; d_call: NA; clone_size: few; j_call: TRBJ1-1; cdr3_nt: TGTGCCAGCAGCCCCTTAGGGGGGAACACTGAAGCTTTCTTT; cdr3_aa: CASSPLGGNTEAFF
v_call: TRBV6-1; d_call: NA; clone_size: NA; j_call: TRBJ1-5; cdr3_nt: TGTGCCAGCAGTGAAGATCTTGACAGCAGCAATCAGCCCCAGCATTTT; cdr3_aa: CASSEDLDSSNQPQHF
v_call: TRBV13; d_call: TRBD2; clone_size: NA; j_call: TRBJ2-1; cdr3_nt: TGTGCCACCAAAGGGACTAGCGGACCCAATGAGCAGTTCTTC; cdr3_aa: CATKGTSGPNEQFF
v_call: TRBV19; d_call: TRBD1; clone_size: NA; j_call: TRBJ2-7; cdr3_nt: TGTGCCAGTAGCCCCGGGACAGCCTACGAGCAGTACTTC; cdr3_aa: CASSPGTAYEQYF
v_call: TRBV7-8; d_call: NA; clone_size: once; j_call: TRBJ2-7; cdr3_nt: TGTGCCAGCAGCTTAGCTACAGACAGGGAGGCTGCGCAGTACTTC; cdr3_aa: CASSLATDREAAQYF
v_call: TRBV20-1; d_call: TRBD1; clone_size: NA; j_call: TRBJ1-3; cdr3_nt: TGCAGTGCTAGTCCATGGACAGGGGAATCTGGAAACACCATATATTTT; cdr3_aa: CSASPWTGESGNTIYF
v_call: TRBV10-2; d_call: NA; clone_size: NA; j_call: TRBJ2-2; cdr3_nt: TGCGCCAGCAAGGGCGGGACCAACACCGGGGAGCTGTTTTTT; cdr3_aa: CASKGGTNTGELFF
v_call: TRBV6-5; d_call: TRBD1; clone_size: NA; j_call: TRBJ2-1; cdr3_nt: TGTGCCAGCAGTTCCAGGGGACAGCCTCTCTACAATGAGCAGTTCTTC; cdr3_aa: CASSSRGQPLYNEQFF
v_call: TRBV5-1; d_call: TRBD2; clone_size: once; j_call: TRBJ2-3; cdr3_nt: TGCGCCAGCAGAGGTAGCGGGGGAGTTCCTAGCACAGATACGCAGTATTTT; cdr3_aa: CASRGSGGVPSTDTQYF
v_call: TRBV5-1; d_call: TRBD1; clone_size: NA; j_call: TRBJ2-2; cdr3_nt: TGCGCCAGCAGCTTGGGGGACAGGGGGAGTTCAGCCGGGGAGCTGTTTTTT; cdr3_aa: CASSLGDRGSSAGELFF
v_call: TRBV10-3; d_call: TRBD1; clone_size: NA; j_call: TRBJ2-7; cdr3_nt: TGTGCCATCAGTGCTGCAGGGGGTGAGGGAACCTACGAGCAGTACTTC; cdr3_aa: CAISAAGGEGTYEQYF
v_call: TRBV6-6; d_call: NA; clone_size: NA; j_call: TRBJ1-1; cdr3_nt: TGTGCCAGCAGTTACTCCTTCGTGATCGCGGGCACTGAAGCTTTCTTT; cdr3_aa: CASSYSFVIAGTEAFF